The text below deals with one T cell receptor (beta chain). Its cognate antigen is unknown. Only in-frame clones appear in the TCRdb table, and some are missing; sequencing was by immunoSEQ multiplex PCR. The repertoire consists of around 15,000 clones, with under 95% occurring once and the leading ten covering approximately 17%. Selected pancreatic ductal adenocarcinoma patients had undergone surgery without neoadjuvant therapy. Per germline, CDR1 LNHDA and CDR2 SQIVND (reference sequence). The V segment lost 6 bases and the J segment 3 bases; nucleotides outside the gene matches: 14. The CDR3 spans 17 residues. The data are from a study of T cells in pancreatic ductal adenocarcinoma. Notes on the study in general: Results skew toward the minority of patients with early-stage disease. Tumor samples had fewer productive templates and roughly 8-fold fewer unique clonotypes than blood. Tumor and blood clonality did not differ significantly, about 0.11 versus 0.072.

V usage is TRBV19 and J usage is TRBJ1-1; 9 positions agree with TRBD1. This sequence originates from a human donor with pancreatic ductal adenocarcinoma. Sample: PBMCs. CDR3 residues: CASRRTSGTGYDTEAFF. The CDR3 region has the DNA TGTGCCAGTAGAAGAACCTCCGGGACAGGGTACGACACTGAAGCTTTCTTT. The full variable domain, completed using reference TRBV19 and TRBJ1-1, is DGGITQSPKYLFRKEGQNVTLSCEQNLNHDAMYWYRQDPGQGLRLIYYSQIVNDFQKGDIAEGYSVSREKKESFPLTVTSAQKNPTAFYLCASRRTSGTGYDTEAFFGQGTRLTVV.